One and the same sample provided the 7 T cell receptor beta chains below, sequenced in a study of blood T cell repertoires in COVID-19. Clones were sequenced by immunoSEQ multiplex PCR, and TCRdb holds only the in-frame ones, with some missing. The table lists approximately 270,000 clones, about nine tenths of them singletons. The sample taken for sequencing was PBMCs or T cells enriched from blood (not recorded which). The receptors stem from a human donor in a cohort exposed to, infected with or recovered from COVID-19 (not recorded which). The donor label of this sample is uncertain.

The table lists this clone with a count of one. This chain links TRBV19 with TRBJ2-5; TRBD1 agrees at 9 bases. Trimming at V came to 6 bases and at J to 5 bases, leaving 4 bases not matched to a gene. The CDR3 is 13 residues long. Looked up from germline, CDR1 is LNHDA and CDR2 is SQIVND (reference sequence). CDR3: CASRLQGAETQYF. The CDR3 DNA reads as TGTGCCAGTAGACTACAGGGGGCTGAGACCCAGTACTTC. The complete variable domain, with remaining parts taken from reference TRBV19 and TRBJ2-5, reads DGGITQSPKYLFRKEGQNVTLSCEQNLNHDAMYWYRQDPGQGLRLIYYSQIVNDFQKGDIAEGYSVSREKKESFPLTVTSAQKNPTAFYLCASRLQGAETQYFGPGTRLLVL.

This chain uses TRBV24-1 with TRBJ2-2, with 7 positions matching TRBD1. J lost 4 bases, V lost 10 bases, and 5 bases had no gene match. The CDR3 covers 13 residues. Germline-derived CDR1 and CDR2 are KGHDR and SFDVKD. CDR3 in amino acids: CATRDSSTGELFF. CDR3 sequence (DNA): TGTGCCACTCGGGACAGTTCCACCGGGGAGCTGTTTTTT.

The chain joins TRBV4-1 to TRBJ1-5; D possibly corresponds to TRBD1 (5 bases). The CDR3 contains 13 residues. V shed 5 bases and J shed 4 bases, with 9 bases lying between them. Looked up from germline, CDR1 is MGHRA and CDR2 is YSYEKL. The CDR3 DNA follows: TGCGCCAGCAGCGACCCAGGGAATCAGCCCCAGCATTTT. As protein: CASSDPGNQPQHF.

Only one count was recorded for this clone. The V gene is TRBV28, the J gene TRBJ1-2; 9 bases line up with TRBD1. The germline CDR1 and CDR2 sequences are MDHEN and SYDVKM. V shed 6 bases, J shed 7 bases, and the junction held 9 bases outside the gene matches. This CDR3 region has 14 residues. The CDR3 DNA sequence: TGTGCCAGCAGGGACGTAACAGGGGGCCGTGGCTACACCTTC. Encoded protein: CASRDVTGGRGYTF.

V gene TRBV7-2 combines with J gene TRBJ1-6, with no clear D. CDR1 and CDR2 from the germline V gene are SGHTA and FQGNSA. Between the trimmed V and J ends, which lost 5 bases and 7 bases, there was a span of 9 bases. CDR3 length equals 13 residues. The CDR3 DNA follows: TGTGCCAGCAGCCTCAACAGAAATTCACCCCTCCACTTT. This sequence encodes CASSLNRNSPLHF.

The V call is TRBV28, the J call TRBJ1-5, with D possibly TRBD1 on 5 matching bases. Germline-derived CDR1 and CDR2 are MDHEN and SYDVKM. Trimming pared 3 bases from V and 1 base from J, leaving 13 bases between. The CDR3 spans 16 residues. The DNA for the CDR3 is TGTGCCAGCAGTTTGTTCCAGGGCGGAAGCAATCAGCCCCAGCATTTT. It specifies CASSLFQGGSNQPQHF. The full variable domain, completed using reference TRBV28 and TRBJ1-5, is DVKVTQSSRYLVKRTGEKVFLECVQDMDHENMFWYRQDPGLGLRLIYFSYDVKMKEKGDIPEGYSVSREKKERFSLILESASTNQTSMYLCASSLFQGGSNQPQHFGDGTRLSIL.

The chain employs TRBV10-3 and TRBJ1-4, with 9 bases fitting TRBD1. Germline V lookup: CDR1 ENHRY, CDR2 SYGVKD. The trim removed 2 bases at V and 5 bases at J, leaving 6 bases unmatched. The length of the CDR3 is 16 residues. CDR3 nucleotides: TGTGCCATCAGTGAGAGCGACAGGGGGGAGAATGAAAAACTGTTTTTT. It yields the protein CAISESDRGENEKLFF.